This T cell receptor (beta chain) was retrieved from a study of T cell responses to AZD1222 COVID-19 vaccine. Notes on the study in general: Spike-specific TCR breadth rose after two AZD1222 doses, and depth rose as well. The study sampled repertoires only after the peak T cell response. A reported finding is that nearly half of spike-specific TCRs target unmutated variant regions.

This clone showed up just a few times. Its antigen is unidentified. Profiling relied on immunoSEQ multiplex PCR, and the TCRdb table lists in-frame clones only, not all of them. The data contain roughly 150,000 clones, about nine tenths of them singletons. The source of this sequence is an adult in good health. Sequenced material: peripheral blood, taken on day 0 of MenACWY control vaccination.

CDR3 sequence reads: CASSPPAGQNTEAFF. The CDR3 DNA is TGTGCCAGCTCACCCCCGGCGGGGCAGAACACTGAAGCTTTCTTT. This chain uses TRBV18 with TRBJ1-1; weak D call: TRBD1 (5 bases). The CDR3 extends over 15 amino acids. The germline CDR1 and CDR2 sequences are KGHSH and LQKENI. Between the trimmed V and J ends, which lost 3 bases and 1 base, there was a span of 12 bases.